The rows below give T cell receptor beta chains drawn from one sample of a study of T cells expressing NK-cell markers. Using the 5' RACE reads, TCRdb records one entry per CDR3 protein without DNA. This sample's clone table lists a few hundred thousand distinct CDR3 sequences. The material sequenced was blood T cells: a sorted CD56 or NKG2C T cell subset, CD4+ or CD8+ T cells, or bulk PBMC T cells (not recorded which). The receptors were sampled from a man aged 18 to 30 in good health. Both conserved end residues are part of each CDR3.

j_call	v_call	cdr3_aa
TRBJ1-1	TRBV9	CASSVFDRGGTEAFF
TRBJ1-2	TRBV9	CASSVGGYGYTF
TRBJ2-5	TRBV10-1	CASSTGTPGNIQYF
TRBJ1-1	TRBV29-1	CSALTGVNTEAFF
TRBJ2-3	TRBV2	CASSDYRADTQYF
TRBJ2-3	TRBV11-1	CASSGRTRSATRIDTQYF
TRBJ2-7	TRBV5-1	CASSGALDAEQYF
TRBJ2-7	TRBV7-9	CASMPPGGSYEQYF
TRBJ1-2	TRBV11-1	CASSPGQGPSYRANYGYTF
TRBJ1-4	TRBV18	CASSPTGRTNEKLFF
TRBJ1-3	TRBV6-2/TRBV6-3	CASRPTLDRIRAGNTIYF
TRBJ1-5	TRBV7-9	CASSSGREAYSNQPQHF
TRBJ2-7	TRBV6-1	CASSKKRESVYEQYF
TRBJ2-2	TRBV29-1	CSVRTGVTGELFF
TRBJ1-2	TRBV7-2	CASSWGQGQYGYTF
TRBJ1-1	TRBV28	CASRYGGVLNTEAFF
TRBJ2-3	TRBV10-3	CAINQGIGDTQYF
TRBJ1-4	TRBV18	CASSPVKVTWDEKLFF
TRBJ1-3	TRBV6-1	CASRNHGLRGNTIYF
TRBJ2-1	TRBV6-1	CASSRIKGSNEQFF
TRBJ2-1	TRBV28	CASSSGTSGIYNEQFF
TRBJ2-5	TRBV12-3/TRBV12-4	CASSLPSGMQETQYF